This entry lists 21 T cell receptor beta chains sequenced from one sample in a study of T cell repertoires in cytomegalovirus infection (dated by TCRdb to between 2018 and 2020). TCRdb lists the instrument as Illumina HiSeq 1500. TCRdb passed the public sequencing reads through fastp at Q25 and MiXCR, retaining productive beta sequences. Each CDR3 protein gets just one entry, which takes the most common genes and DNA from the rows behind it. In this sample the table shows around 120,000 distinct CDR3 sequences, less than 9.5% of which occur a single time. The top ten constitute about 9.5% of the sample. Sequences were obtained from PBMCs. These receptors were taken from a human donor in good health (CMV status not recorded). Some clones in this sample may be carry-over from other donors' samples.

This clonotype was observed at least ten times. This sequence joins TRBV7-2 and TRBJ2-2; unclear D gene. This CDR3 is 14 amino acids long. Trimming took off 1 base at V and 4 bases at J, with 7 bases between the two ends. The germline gives CDR1 SGHTA, CDR2 FQGNSA. CDR3: CASSLEFFTGELFF. The CDR3 nucleotides read TGTGCCAGCAGCTTAGAGTTTTTCACCGGGGAGCTGTTTTTT.

This clonotype was seen ten or more times. The chain is built from TRBV12-3 or TRBV12-4 and TRBJ2-7, with TRBD1 as a possible D gene (5 bases). This CDR3 has 14 residues. V was cut by 5 bases and J by 0 bases, with 11 bases left in between. DNA for the CDR3: TGTGCCAGCAGTGGACGGACACACTCCTACGAGCAGTACTTC. This gives the protein CASSGRTHSYEQYF.

This clonotype was found many times. The chain carries TRBV27 and TRBJ1-6; possible D gene TRBD1, 5 bases. CDR1 is MNHEY and CDR2 is SMNVEV in the germline V gene (reference sequence). The V gene lost 3 bases and the J gene lost 0 bases, with 9 bases spanning the gap. This CDR3 comprises 16 residues. In DNA, the CDR3 is TGTGCCAGCAGTTTGACAGAGAGCTCCTATAATTCACCCCTCCACTTT. Translation: CASSLTESSYNSPLHF.

In this sample, this clonotype turned up many times. The V and J genes are TRBV25-1 and TRBJ1-1; weak D call: TRBD1 (6 bases). Germline assignment: CDR1 MGHDK and CDR2 SYGVNS. CDR3 length: 14 residues. V lost 5 bases to trimming and J lost 1 base, with 11 bases between them. This CDR3 reads CASSNREGNTEAFF. The CDR3 nucleotides are TGTGCCAGCAGTAACAGGGAGGGGAACACTGAAGCTTTCTTT.

This clonotype was seen a handful of times. The V gene is TRBV25-1, the J gene TRBJ1-5; no firm D call. The CDR3 spans 13 residues. Trimming removed 3 bases from V and 7 bases from J, with 10 bases in between. Germline V gene data show CDR1 as MGHDK and CDR2 as SYGVNS. Written as DNA, the CDR3 is TGTGCCAGCAGTGATGGAGGTTACCAGCCCCAGCATTTT. This encodes CASSDGGYQPQHF.

The V and J genes are TRBV18 and TRBJ2-1; D is uncertain. V lost 1 base, J lost 10 bases, and 14 bases lay in between. Germline loops: CDR1 KGHSH, CDR2 LQKENI. CDR3 length: 14 residues. The DNA for the CDR3 is TGTGCCAGCTCACCACTGGATTGGGCAAGGGAGCAGTTCTTC. The encoded protein is CASSPLDWAREQFF.

In its sample, this clonotype was seen many times. The chain employs TRBV12-3 or TRBV12-4 and TRBJ1-1; tentative D call: TRBD1 (5 bases). The CDR3 runs 13 residues. V was trimmed by 6 bases and J by 4 bases, leaving 12 bases between them. CDR3: CASRGRGGTEAFF. CDR3 bases: TGTGCCAGCAGGGGCCGGGGCGGCACTGAAGCTTTCTTT.

This clonotype was seen a few times. This sequence joins TRBV29-1 and TRBJ2-7; 8 nucleotides match TRBD1. CDR1 SQVTM and CDR2 ANQGSEA come from the germline V gene. With V trimmed by 7 bases and J by 1 base, 9 bases remained unmatched. This CDR3 is 14 amino acids long. In DNA, the CDR3 is TGCAGCGCCGGGCAGGGGGCGAATTCCTACGAGCAGTACTTC. Translation gives CSAGQGANSYEQYF.

This clonotype was found many times. The chain has TRBV7-8 and TRBJ2-5, with 13 bases matching TRBD2. Trimming cost V 3 bases and J 1 base; bases outside gene matches: 5. The CDR3 runs 17 residues. The germline V gene has CDR1 SGHVS and CDR2 FQNEAQ. The CDR3 loop reads CASSLWGLAGPQETQYF. The CDR3 nucleotides read TGTGCCAGCAGCTTGTGGGGACTAGCGGGGCCCCAAGAGACCCAGTACTTC. Full variable domain (outside the CDR3, taken from reference TRBV7-8 and TRBJ2-5): GAGVSQSPRYKVAKRGQDVALRCDPISGHVSLFWYQQALGQGPEFLTYFQNEAQLDKSGLPSDRFFAERPEGSVSTLKIQRTQQEDSAVYLCASSLWGLAGPQETQYFGPGTRLLVL.

This clonotype was detected ten times or more. The V and J genes are TRBV6-5 and TRBJ2-3; unclear D gene. V lost 2 bases to trimming and J lost 6 bases, with 9 bases between them. Looked up from germline, CDR1 is MNHEY and CDR2 is SVGAGI. The CDR3 contains 13 residues. The CDR3 DNA reads as TGTGCCAGCAGTTACCAGACAACCGATACGCAGTATTTT. Residues: CASSYQTTDTQYF.

The chain combines TRBV25-1 with TRBJ1-5; D gene unclear. Germline loops: CDR1 MGHDK, CDR2 SYGVNS. The CDR3 spans 14 residues. Trimming pared 3 bases from V and 3 bases from J, leaving 9 bases between. CDR3 coding DNA: TGTGCCAGCAGTGACAGGCGACTCAATCAGCCCCAGCATTTT. As protein: CASSDRRLNQPQHF.

This clonotype was detected ten times or more. The genes are TRBV12-3 or TRBV12-4 and TRBJ1-6; D remains unclear. Trimming left V 1 base short and J 12 bases short, with 7 bases between. There are 12 residues in the CDR3. The CDR3 here is CASSLEGLPLHF. CDR3 nucleotide sequence: TGTGCCAGCAGTTTAGAGGGTTTACCCCTCCACTTT.

The chain links TRBV29-1 to TRBJ2-3, with D hard to call. Germline lookup yields CDR1 SQVTM and CDR2 ANQGSEA. The CDR3 has 14 amino acids. V gave up 4 bases and J gave up 1 base, with 12 bases separating them. The CDR3 DNA reads TGCAGCGTTGGAGGTGCCACAGGCACAGATACGCAGTATTTT. It is translated as CSVGGATGTDTQYF.

This clonotype was recorded many times. This sequence joins TRBV28 and TRBJ2-7; 7 positions agree with TRBD1. This CDR3 region has 14 residues. Germline trimming cut 6 bases from V and 5 bases from J; bases unmatched to any gene: 10. CDR1 is MDHEN, CDR2 SYDVKM, per germline. The chain's CDR3 is CASSLTGELDEQYF. The CDR3 DNA reads as TGTGCCAGCAGCCTCACAGGGGAATTGGACGAGCAGTACTTC.

Of note for this clonotype: The junction and the germline gene differ at one end; a read error may be behind it. The chain recombines TRBV19 with TRBJ2-7; tentatively, D is TRBD1 (6 bases). Germline loops: CDR1 LNHDA, CDR2 SQIVND (reference sequence). The CDR3 is 13 amino acids. CDR3 protein: CASSTGASYEQCF. The CDR3 coding sequence is TGTGCCAGTAGTACAGGGGCCTCCTACGAGCAGTGCTTC.

This clonotype was found a few times. The chain recombines TRBV5-4 with TRBJ2-7; 7 bases align to TRBD1. Germline V lookup: CDR1 SGHNT, CDR2 YYREEE (reference sequence). The CDR3 consists of 13 residues. V dropped 4 bases and J dropped 7; count of bases not matched to a gene: 8. The CDR3: CASSGTGAREQYF. DNA of the CDR3: TGTGCCAGCAGCGGAACAGGGGCGAGGGAGCAGTACTTC.

This clonotype was detected ten times or more. The gene calls are TRBV28 and TRBJ2-7, with D uncertain. Trimming took 5 bases from V and 0 from J, leaving 11 bases between them. The CDR3 has 14 amino acids. CDR1 is MDHEN and CDR2 is SYDVKM in the germline V gene. The CDR3 is CASSRSDVSYEQYF. The CDR3 DNA is TGTGCCAGCAGTCGCTCGGACGTCTCCTACGAGCAGTACTTC. The whole variable domain, remainder taken from reference TRBV28 and TRBJ2-7, is DVKVTQSSRYLVKRTGEKVFLECVQDMDHENMFWYRQDPGLGLRLIYFSYDVKMKEKGDIPEGYSVSREKKERFSLILESASTNQTSMYLCASSRSDVSYEQYFGPGTRLTVT.

This clonotype was detected ten times or more. The chain combines TRBV12-3 or TRBV12-4 with TRBJ1-1; perhaps TRBD1 as D (5 bases). The CDR3 is made up of 16 amino acids. V lost 6 bases to trimming and J lost 0 bases, with 17 bases between them. In nucleotides, the CDR3 is TGTGCCAGCAGCCGGGGGGTGAGGGTAGTGAACACTGAAGCTTTCTTT. It translates to CASSRGVRVVNTEAFF.

Of note for this clonotype: A junction end diverges from the germline sequence, so it may reflect a read error. The gene calls are TRBV13 and TRBJ2-7, with 8 bases fitting TRBD1. This CDR3 is 13 amino acids long. CDR1 PRHDT and CDR2 FYEKMQ come from the germline V gene (reference sequence). The CDR3, as DNA: TGTGCCAGCAGCGTAGGACAGGGTAAGGAGCAGTACTTC. Amino acid sequence: CASSVGQGKEQYF.

Many counts were recorded for this clonotype. The rearrangement links TRBV5-1 to TRBJ2-3; 8 bases match TRBD2. CDR1 and CDR2 from the germline V gene are SGHRS and YFSETQ. The junction had 8 bases not matched to a gene; V was cut back by 2 bases and J by 6 bases. The CDR3 is 15 residues long. The CDR3 reads CASSFLSGERDTQYF. The CDR3 bases are TGCGCCAGCAGCTTCCTTAGCGGGGAGAGGGATACGCAGTATTTT.

This clonotype occurred many times. At one end, the junction sequence differs from germline, possibly due to a read error. This chain joins TRBV7-2 and TRBJ1-4; no clear D. The CDR3 is 14 amino acids. Germline CDR1 reads SGHTA; CDR2 reads FQGNSA. DNA of the CDR3: TGTGCCAGCAGATTAGACATTTGGAATGAAAAACTGTTTTTT. It encodes CASRLDIWNEKLFF.